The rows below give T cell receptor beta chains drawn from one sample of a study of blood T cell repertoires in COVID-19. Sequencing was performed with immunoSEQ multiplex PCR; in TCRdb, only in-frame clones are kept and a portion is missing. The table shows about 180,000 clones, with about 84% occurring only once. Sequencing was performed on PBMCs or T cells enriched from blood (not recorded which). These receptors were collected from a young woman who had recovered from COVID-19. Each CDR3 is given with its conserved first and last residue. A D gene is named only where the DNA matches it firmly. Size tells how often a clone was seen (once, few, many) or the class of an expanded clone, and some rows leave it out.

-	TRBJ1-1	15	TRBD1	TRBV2	TGTGCCACCCATTTGCCCGGGACAGGGGGCACTGAAGCTTTCTTT	CATHLPGTGGTEAFF
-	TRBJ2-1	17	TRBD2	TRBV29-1	TGCAGCGTTGAAGGTGCGGGAGTTCCGGGGTCCTACAATGAGCAGTTCTTC	CSVEGAGVPGSYNEQFF
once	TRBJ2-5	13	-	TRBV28	TGTGCCACCAAACGGGGTTACCAAGAGACCCAGTACTTC	CATKRGYQETQYF
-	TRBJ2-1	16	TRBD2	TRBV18	TGTGCCAGCTCACCACCCGGGACTAGCGGGAGAAATGAGCAGTTCTTC	CASSPPGTSGRNEQFF
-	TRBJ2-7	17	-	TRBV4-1	TGCGCCAGCAGCCAAGAGGGTAACAGGCCGAAATTCTACGAGCAGTACTTC	CASSQEGNRPKFYEQYF
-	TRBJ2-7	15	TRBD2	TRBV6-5	TGTGCCAGCAGTTACTCGCCTAGCGGGAGCGACGAGCAGTACTTC	CASSYSPSGSDEQYF
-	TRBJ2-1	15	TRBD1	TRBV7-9	TGTGCCAGCAGCTCCGTGGGACAGGGAAACAATGAGCAGTTCTTC	CASSSVGQGNNEQFF
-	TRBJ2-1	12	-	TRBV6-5	TGTGCCAGCAGTTACTCGGTCGGTGAGCAGTTCTTC	CASSYSVGEQFF
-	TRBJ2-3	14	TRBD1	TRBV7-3	TGTGCCAGCAGCTTTCAGGGGGCGTTGGATACGCAGTATTTT	CASSFQGALDTQYF
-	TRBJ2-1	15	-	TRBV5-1	TGCGCCAGCAGCTTGGTGGGGATCAGGGGCAATGAGCAGTTCTTC	CASSLVGIRGNEQFF
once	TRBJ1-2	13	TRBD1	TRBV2	TGTGCCAGCACCGGACAGGGTAGCTATGGCTACACCTTC	CASTGQGSYGYTF
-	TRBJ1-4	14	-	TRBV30	TGTGCCTGGAGTCCCCAGGGGATGGGTGAAAAACTGTTTTTT	CAWSPQGMGEKLFF
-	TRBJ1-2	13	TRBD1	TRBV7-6	TGTGCCAGCAGCCCTACAGGGGAGGAAGGCTACACCTTC	CASSPTGEEGYTF
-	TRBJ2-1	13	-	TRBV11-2	TGTGCCAGCAGCTCTAGGGGGGGATATGTGCAGTTCTTC	CASSSRGGYVQFF
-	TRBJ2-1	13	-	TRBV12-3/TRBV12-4	TGTGCCAGCAGTTTTCTAGCGAACAATGAGCAGTTCTTC	CASSFLANNEQFF
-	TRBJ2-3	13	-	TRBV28	TGTGCCAGCACCTCCAGGGGAGCAGATACGCAGTATTTT	CASTSRGADTQYF
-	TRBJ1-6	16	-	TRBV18	TGTGCCAGCTCACCAAACCAGGGGAAGGGGAATTCACCCCTCCACTTT	CASSPNQGKGNSPLHF
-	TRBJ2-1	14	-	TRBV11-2	TGTGCCAGCAGCTTAGTTCGGGGTATCAATGAGCAGTTCTTC	CASSLVRGINEQFF
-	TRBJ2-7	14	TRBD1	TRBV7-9	TGTGCCAGCAGTTACCGGGACAGACCCTACGAGCAGTACTTC	CASSYRDRPYEQYF
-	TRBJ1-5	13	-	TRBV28	TGTGCCAGCAGTTTCCGGTTTGATCAGCCCCAGCATTTT	CASSFRFDQPQHF
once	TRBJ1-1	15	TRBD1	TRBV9	TGTGCCAGCAGCGGGTACAGGGGGCGATACACTGAAGCTTTCTTT	CASSGYRGRYTEAFF
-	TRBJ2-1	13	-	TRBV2	TGTGCCAGCAGTAACCTACTAGGTCGTGAGCAGTTCTTC	CASSNLLGREQFF
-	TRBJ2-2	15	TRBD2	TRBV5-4	TGTGCCAGCAGCTTGTGGGGAGGGCCAGGCGGGGAGCTGTTTTTT	CASSLWGGPGGELFF
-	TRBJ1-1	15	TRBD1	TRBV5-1	TGCGCCAGCAGCCCACGGACAGGGGTGGACACTGAAGCTTTCTTT	CASSPRTGVDTEAFF
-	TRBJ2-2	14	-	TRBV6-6	TGTGCCAGCAGATATCACTCCGGTACCGGGGAGCTGTTTTTT	CASRYHSGTGELFF
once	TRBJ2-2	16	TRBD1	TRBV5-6	TGTGCCAGCAGCTTCGACAGGGGGCCGAACACCGGGGAGCTGTTTTTT	CASSFDRGPNTGELFF
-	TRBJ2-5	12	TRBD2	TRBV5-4	TGTGCCAGCAGCTGGGGGGGTGAGACCCAGTACTTC	CASSWGGETQYF
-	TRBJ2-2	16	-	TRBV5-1	TGCGCCAGCAGCTTGCAGGGGCGACAAAACACCGGGGAGCTGTTTTTT	CASSLQGRQNTGELFF
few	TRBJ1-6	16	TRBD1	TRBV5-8	TGTGCCAGCAGCCCGGGAGGGGGCCTGTTTAATTCACCCCTCCACTTT	CASSPGGGLFNSPLHF
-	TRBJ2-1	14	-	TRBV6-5	TGTGCCAGCAGTTACCAGGGGCCTGGCGGTGAGCAGTTCTTC	CASSYQGPGGEQFF
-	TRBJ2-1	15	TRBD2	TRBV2	TGTGCCAGCAGCGAGACCCCAGCGGGGCACAATGAGCAGTTCTTC	CASSETPAGHNEQFF
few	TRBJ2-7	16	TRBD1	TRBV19	TGTGCCAGTAGTGCTAGGGGACAGGGGGCCCTCTACGAGCAGTACTTC	CASSARGQGALYEQYF
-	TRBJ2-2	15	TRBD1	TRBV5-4	TGTGCCAGCAGCCCAGGGGGCGCGAACACCGGGGAGCTGTTTTTT	CASSPGGANTGELFF
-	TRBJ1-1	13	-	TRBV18	TGTGCCAGCTCACCAGGCGAGGGCCGAGGAGCTTTCTTT	CASSPGEGRGAFF
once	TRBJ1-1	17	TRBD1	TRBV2	TGTGCCAGCAGTAAACAACCCGCGACAGGGGTTACCGCTGAAGCTTTCTTT	CASSKQPATGVTAEAFF
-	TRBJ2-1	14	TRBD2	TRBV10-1	TGCGCCAGCAGTGGGACTAGCGGGGCTAATGAGCAGTTCTTC	CASSGTSGANEQFF
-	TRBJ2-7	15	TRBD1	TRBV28	TGTGCCAGCAGTTTACGGGACAGGATTTTCTACGAGCAGTACTTC	CASSLRDRIFYEQYF
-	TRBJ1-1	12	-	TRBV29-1	TGCAGCGTTGGCGGGGGTCAAACTGAAGCTTTCTTT	CSVGGGQTEAFF
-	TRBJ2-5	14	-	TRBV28	TGTGCCAGCAGTTTATATGGTAGCTTGGAGACCCAGTACTTC	CASSLYGSLETQYF
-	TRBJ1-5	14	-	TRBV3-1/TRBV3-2	TGTGCCAGCAGCCGGGGCAGGGAAAATCAGCCCCAGCATTTT	CASSRGRENQPQHF
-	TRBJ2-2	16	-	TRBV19	TGTGCCAGTAGTATCGCGGGGACAGCGAACACCGGGGAGCTGTTTTTT	CASSIAGTANTGELFF
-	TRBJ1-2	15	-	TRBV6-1	TGTGCCAGCAGTGAAGTTGGGACACTATTTGTGGGCTACACCTTC	CASSEVGTLFVGYTF
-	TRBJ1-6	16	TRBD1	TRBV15	TGTGCCACCAGCGTCGAAGGCGGGACAGGGAGCTCACCCCTCCACTTT	CATSVEGGTGSSPLHF
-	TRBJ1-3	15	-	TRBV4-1	TGCGCCAGCAGCCAATCAGGAATCTCTGGAAACACCATATATTTT	CASSQSGISGNTIYF
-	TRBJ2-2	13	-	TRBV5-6	TGTGCCAGCAGCTCCGGGGGCACCGGGGAGCTGTTTTTT	CASSSGGTGELFF
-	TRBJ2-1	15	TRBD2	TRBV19	TGTGCCAGTAGTATCGGACTAGCGCTTTACAATGAGCAGTTCTTC	CASSIGLALYNEQFF
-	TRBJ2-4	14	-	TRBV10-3	TGTGCCATCAGCGACAGCAACTCTAAAAACATTCAGTACTTC	CAISDSNSKNIQYF
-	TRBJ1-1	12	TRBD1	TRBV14	TGTGCCAGCAGCATGACAGGGGTTGAAGCTTTCTTT	CASSMTGVEAFF
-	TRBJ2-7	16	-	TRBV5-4	TGTGCCAGCCACGAAGGAGGGGTAGCGCTTCACTACGAGCAGTACTTC	CASHEGGVALHYEQYF
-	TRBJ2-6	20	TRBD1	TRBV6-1	TGTGCCAGCAGTGAAAGGGCCGGGACAGGGCTCGTCTCTGGGGCCAACGTCCTGACTTTC	CASSERAGTGLVSGANVLTF
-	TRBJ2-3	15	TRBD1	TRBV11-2	TGTGCCAGCAGCCCGACAGGGCTTAGCACAGATACGCAGTATTTT	CASSPTGLSTDTQYF
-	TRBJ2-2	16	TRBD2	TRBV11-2	TGTGCCAGCAACGATGAACTCTCGGGGGGGACCGGGGAGCTGTTTTTT	CASNDELSGGTGELFF
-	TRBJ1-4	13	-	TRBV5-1	TGCGCCAGCAGCTTGGATGGCAGTGAAAAACTGTTTTTT	CASSLDGSEKLFF